This T cell receptor (beta chain) was recovered during a study of shared clonotypes between healthy human individuals. Methods used by the authors: Junction-only sequences produced by ImmunoSEQ had no quality scores, so filtering differed. Sequencing used immunoSEQ multiplex PCR; TCRdb keeps in-frame clones, though not all of them. V and J calls plus clone size are reproduced from that table; the DNA served to infer D and trimming. This table has a few million clones, 85% to 95% appearing once. Note on this clone: The target antigen is unknown.

Regarding the study as a whole: Memory subsets generally showed smaller estimated richness than naive subsets did. Rarefaction curves obtained for sorted subsets showed sequencing incomplete despite large depth.

CD4+ cells were split into CD45RA+ naive and CD45RA-negative memory subsets. This TCR came from a man aged 18 to 29 in good health. Some clones in this sample may be carry-over from other donors' samples. Sequencing input: naive CD4+ T cells from PBMCs. As for subset: CD45RA+ positively selected.

CDR3 region: CASSPPTSTYEQYF. CDR3 sequence (DNA): TGTGCCAGCTCACCACCGACCAGTACCTACGAGCAGTACTTC. The gene calls are TRBV18 and TRBJ2-7; D call uncertain. From germline, CDR1 is KGHSH and CDR2 LQKENI. This CDR3 comprises 14 residues. V was cut by 0 bases and J by 2 bases, with 8 bases left in between.